These 26 T cell receptor beta chains came from one sample sequenced in a study of cytomegalovirus exposure and HLA in healthy donors. The PCR contained 60 Vbeta and 13 Jbeta primers. TCRdb's table, derived via immunoSEQ multiplex PCR, lists solely in-frame clones and lacks some. The sample includes 150,000 to 200,000 clones, about 75% of them seen just once. The sequenced sample consisted of PBMCs. The receptors originated from a man in his late teens or twenties in good health and CMV-seropositive.

This clone came up a few times. The V call is TRBV7-2, the J call TRBJ2-1; TRBD2 matches 13 bases. The V gene's germline CDR1 is SGHTA and CDR2 FQGNSA. Trimming cost V 5 bases and J 6 bases; bases outside gene matches: 4. The CDR3 has 15 amino acids. Here the CDR3 reads CASSRGLAGSNEQFF. The CDR3 DNA is TGTGCCAGCAGCCGGGGACTAGCGGGATCCAATGAGCAGTTCTTC. Complete variable domain (other parts from reference TRBV7-2 and TRBJ2-1): GAGVSQSPSNKVTEKGKDVELRCDPISGHTALYWYRQSLGQGLEFLIYFQGNSAPDKSGLPSDRFSAERTGGSVSTLTIQRTQQEDSAVYLCASSRGLAGSNEQFFGPGTRLTVL.

Here the CDR3 reads CAWDSRGTGELFF. The CDR3 DNA follows: TGTGCCTGGGACTCCCGCGGCACCGGGGAGCTGTTTTTT. This chain links TRBV30 with TRBJ2-2, with D unresolved. Trimming stripped 5 bases from V and 4 bases from J, with 11 bases between. This CDR3 contains 13 residues. CDR1 is GTSNPN and CDR2 is SVGIG in the germline V gene (reference sequence).

DNA for the CDR3: TGTGCCAGCGTGGGGAGGCAGGCGGGGGCCTACGAGCAGTACTTC. As protein: CASVGRQAGAYEQYF. The chain couples TRBV2 to TRBJ2-7; 7 nucleotides line up with TRBD2. This CDR3 contains 15 residues. Unmatched junction bases numbered 12, after V lost 8 bases and J lost 2 bases. Germline V gene data show CDR1 as SNHLY and CDR2 as FYNNEI.

V gene TRBV7-9 combines with J gene TRBJ2-2; the match to TRBD1 covers 10 bases. The CDR3 sequence is 17 residues long. Germline V gene lookup returns CDR1 SEHNR and CDR2 FQNEAQ (reference sequence). After removal of 5 bases from V and 6 bases from J, the junction contained 12 bases not matched to a gene. The CDR3 sequence: CASSAQIAGQGSGELFF. The CDR3 nucleotides read TGTGCCAGCAGCGCCCAGATAGCGGGACAGGGGTCCGGGGAGCTGTTTTTT.

This clone was detected only a few times. The chain links TRBV9 to TRBJ2-5, with 11 bases aligning to TRBD2. Germline V CDR1 and CDR2: SGDLS, YYNGEE. V shed 0 bases and J 1 base; nucleotides not matched to a gene: 11. The CDR3 runs 19 residues. The DNA for the CDR3 is TGTGCCAGCAGCGTAGCTCGATCCCCCGGACTAGCGGGCCAAGAGACCCAGTACTTC. Translating gives CASSVARSPGLAGQETQYF.

This chain joins TRBV2 and TRBJ1-4; 7 bases map to TRBD1. The CDR3 spans 15 residues. V was clipped by 6 bases and J by 8 bases; unmatched bases: 12. CDR1 is SNHLY, CDR2 FYNNEI, per germline. Here the CDR3 reads CASSDETGSGEKLFF. CDR3 nucleotide sequence: TGTGCCAGCAGCGACGAGACAGGGTCTGGGGAAAAACTGTTTTTT.

V and J are TRBV5-1 and TRBJ2-2; 8 bases match TRBD2. J gave up 6 bases and V 4 bases, and 14 bases lay outside the gene matches. Germline assignment: CDR1 SGHRS and CDR2 YFSETQ. The CDR3 extends over 17 amino acids. Written as DNA, the CDR3 is TGCGCCAGCAGCGTCATAACCCCGGGGGGGGGCCCCGGGGAGCTGTTTTTT. Translated: CASSVITPGGGPGELFF.

This chain joins TRBV6-1 and TRBJ1-5, with D possibly being TRBD1 (6 bases). Germline CDR1 reads MNHNS; CDR2 reads SASEGT. V lost 6 bases and J 3 bases, leaving 9 bases between the germline ends. The CDR3 covers 13 residues. The chain's CDR3 is CASRGHLNQPQHF. The DNA for the CDR3 is TGTGCCAGCAGGGGACACCTCAATCAGCCCCAGCATTTT.

The chain combines TRBV19 with TRBJ2-5; D unclear. V lost 4 bases, J lost 5 bases, and 17 bases lay in between. CDR3 length equals 15 residues. Germline CDR1 reads LNHDA; CDR2 reads SQIVND (reference sequence). The chain's CDR3 is CASSTSGLLAETQYF. The CDR3 DNA is TGTGCCAGTAGTACGTCGGGTCTTCTGGCGGAGACCCAGTACTTC.

The rearrangement joins TRBV30 to TRBJ1-3, with a possible D match to TRBD1 (6 bases). The CDR3 runs 12 residues. The V gene's germline CDR1 is GTSNPN and CDR2 SVGIG (reference sequence). V gave up 0 bases and J gave up 8 bases, with 8 bases separating them. CDR3 residues: CAWSVQGYTIYF. CDR3 coding DNA: TGTGCCTGGAGTGTACAGGGCTACACCATATATTTT.

The chain uses TRBV19 and TRBJ1-1; D remains ambiguous. Trimming cost V 4 bases and J 1 base, with 13 bases left between them. The CDR3 is 15 amino acids. Germline V gene sequence: CDR1 LNHDA, CDR2 SQIVND (reference sequence). Written as DNA, the CDR3 is TGTGCCAGTAGTAGAAGCGACCGTGGGAACACTGAAGCTTTCTTT. This gives the protein CASSRSDRGNTEAFF.

The V and J genes are TRBV4-1 and TRBJ1-5; 8 bases are shared with TRBD1. V lost 3 bases and J lost 4; bases outside the gene matches: 2. This CDR3 has 14 residues. CDR1 and CDR2 from the germline V gene are MGHRA and YSYEKL. CDR3 DNA: TGCGCCAGCAGCCAGTACAGGGGGAATCAGCCCCAGCATTTT. It specifies CASSQYRGNQPQHF.

This clone was observed a few times. The CDR3 DNA follows: TGCGCCAGCAGCTCCCGGGGGGGAACCCCCAGGAACACTGAAGCTTTCTTT. It codes for CASSSRGGTPRNTEAFF. This chain uses TRBV4-1 with TRBJ1-1; D is perhaps TRBD1 (5 bases). The CDR3 spans 17 residues. V was pared by 5 bases and J by 1 base, with 20 bases between. Per germline, CDR1 MGHRA and CDR2 YSYEKL.

The chain recombines TRBV5-1 with TRBJ2-5; 13 bases are a match to TRBD2. Germline CDR1 SGHRS, CDR2 YFSETQ. This CDR3 is 15 amino acids long. Trimming removed 4 bases from V and 3 bases from J; junction bases left unmatched: 3. The CDR3 protein is CASSIGTSGEETQYF. The CDR3 DNA follows: TGCGCCAGCAGCATAGGGACTAGCGGGGAAGAGACCCAGTACTTC. Together with reference TRBV5-1 and TRBJ2-5, the CDR3 gives the full variable domain: KAGVTQTPRYLIKTRGQQVTLSCSPISGHRSVSWYQQTPGQGLQFLFEYFSETQRNKGNFPGRFSGRQFSNSRSEMNVSTLELGDSALYLCASSIGTSGEETQYFGPGTRLLVL.

This CDR3 reads CASSLGWAGLADTQYF. The CDR3 region has the DNA TGTGCCAGCAGTTTAGGGTGGGCGGGATTGGCAGATACGCAGTATTTT. The chain carries TRBV27 and TRBJ2-3, with D maybe TRBD2 (6 bases). The CDR3 is 16 amino acids. Germline values: CDR1 MNHEY, CDR2 SMNVEV (reference sequence). Trimming removed 2 bases from V and 4 bases from J, with 16 bases in between.

This chain links TRBV5-1 with TRBJ2-3; TRBD2 might be the D (5 bases). Looked up from germline, CDR1 is SGHRS and CDR2 is YFSETQ. The V gene lost 2 bases and the J gene lost 2 bases, with 9 bases spanning the gap. The CDR3 contains 14 residues. The chain's CDR3 is CASSLAEFTDTQYF. Here the CDR3 DNA reads TGCGCCAGCAGCTTAGCGGAATTCACAGATACGCAGTATTTT.

The chain joins TRBV7-2 to TRBJ2-5, with a possible D match to TRBD2 (6 bases). Germline V gene data show CDR1 as SGHTA and CDR2 as FQGNSA. Between the trimmed V and J ends, which lost 0 bases and 1 base, there was a span of 12 bases. The CDR3 runs 16 residues. In nucleotides, the CDR3 is TGTGCCAGCAGCTTAGCTTTAGGTAGCGGCCAAGAGACCCAGTACTTC. Translating it yields CASSLALGSGQETQYF.

This clone has only a few counts. As the CDR3 is not closed by the conserved phenylalanine or tryptophan, this likely results from a read error. CDR3 loop: CASSQGNLLGQYC. The CDR3 nucleotides are TGTGCCAGCAGCCAAGGCAATCTTTTGGGGCAGTACTGC. The rearrangement joins TRBV4-2 to TRBJ2-7; no definite D call. The CDR3 is 13 residues long. Trimming shortened V by 1 base and J by 9 bases, and 13 bases separated the two germline ends. The germline gives CDR1 LGHNA, CDR2 YNFKEQ.

The V and J genes are TRBV2 and TRBJ2-7; 8 positions agree with TRBD1. After removal of 0 bases from V and 11 bases from J, the junction contained 12 bases not matched to a gene. The CDR3 consists of 15 residues. CDR1 SNHLY and CDR2 FYNNEI come from the germline V gene. The CDR3 loop reads CASSEAGQATDKKYF. The CDR3 nucleotides are TGTGCCAGCAGTGAAGCGGGACAGGCCACGGACAAAAAGTACTTC.

The chain uses TRBV29-1 and TRBJ1-2; 11 bases agree with TRBD1. With V trimmed by 5 bases and J by 8 bases, 22 bases remained unmatched. Germline loops: CDR1 SQVTM, CDR2 ANQGSEA. This CDR3 is built from 18 residues. CDR3 nucleotide sequence: TGCAGCGTTCCCGGCCCTTCCGGACAGGGGGCGCAAAGTCGAGGCTACACCTTC. Translation gives CSVPGPSGQGAQSRGYTF. Full variable domain (rest looked up from reference TRBV29-1 and TRBJ1-2): SAVISQKPSRDICQRGTSLTIQCQVDSQVTMMFWYRQQPGQSLTLIATANQGSEATYESGFVIDKFPISRPNLTFSTLTVSNMSPEDSSIYLCSVPGPSGQGAQSRGYTFGSGTRLTVV.

The V gene is TRBV28, the J gene TRBJ2-7; 8 nucleotides agree with TRBD1. Germline V gene data show CDR1 as MDHEN and CDR2 as SYDVKM. V was clipped by 10 bases and J by 4 bases; unmatched bases: 3. This CDR3 is 11 amino acids long. The CDR3 reads CATRGLYEQYF. DNA for the CDR3: TGTGCCACCAGGGGGCTTTACGAGCAGTACTTC.

This clone was detected many times. V and J are TRBV7-3 and TRBJ2-1, with 8 bases matching TRBD1. The germline V gene has CDR1 SGHTA and CDR2 FQGTGA. With V trimmed by 2 bases and J by 5 bases, 2 bases remained unmatched. There are 14 residues in the CDR3. The CDR3 nucleotides are TGTGCCAGCAGCTTAGGACAGGGTAACAATGAGCAGTTCTTC. This codes for CASSLGQGNNEQFF.

The gene calls are TRBV7-9 and TRBJ2-1, with 9 positions matching TRBD1. The CDR3 extends over 16 amino acids. The V gene end was trimmed by 6 bases and the J gene end by 4 bases; junction bases not matched to a gene: 10. Germline-derived CDR1 and CDR2 are SEHNR and FQNEAQ (reference sequence). The DNA for the CDR3 is TGTGCCAGCAGTGTTCCCGGGACAGGGACATACAATGAGCAGTTCTTC. It encodes CASSVPGTGTYNEQFF.

As regards this clone: At one boundary the junction diverges from the germline segment, which might be a read error. J is TRBJ1-3 and V is TRBV28, with a possible D match to TRBD1 (6 bases). This CDR3 spans 15 amino acids. Germline V CDR1 and CDR2: MDHEN, SYDVKM. The DNA of the CDR3 is TGTTCCAGCAGTTTTCGAGAGGGGGTTGGAAACACCATATATTTT. Translating gives CSSSFREGVGNTIYF.

Only one count was recorded for this clone. The chain recombines TRBV28 with TRBJ2-7, with 11 bases that match TRBD2. This CDR3 region has 14 residues. V shed 6 bases, J shed 2 bases, and the junction held 3 bases outside the gene matches. Germline V gene data show CDR1 as MDHEN and CDR2 as SYDVKM. The CDR3 region is CASRIAGGAYEQYF. The CDR3 DNA sequence: TGTGCCAGCAGAATAGCGGGAGGGGCCTACGAGCAGTACTTC.

This sequence joins TRBV28 and TRBJ2-1; 10 bases line up with TRBD2. J gave up 4 bases and V 7 bases, and 13 bases lay outside the gene matches. CDR1 is MDHEN and CDR2 is SYDVKM in the germline V gene. This CDR3 has 17 residues. Here the CDR3 reads CASTGYELAGLYNEQFF. CDR3 bases: TGTGCCAGCACCGGGTATGAACTAGCGGGACTTTACAATGAGCAGTTCTTC.